The clone carrying this T cell receptor (beta chain) was seen repeatedly, ten times or more. Its antigen is unknown. These data originate in a study of T cells after yellow fever vaccination. General study findings and limits: Although most clonotypes did not, a small share appeared in both CD4 and CD8 compartments.

A 5'RACE template-switching step, the method used to make TCR cDNA, added a universal primer site and UMIs. TCRdb reprocessed the 5' RACE reads with MiXCR, giving one entry per CDR3 protein. The sample records about 73,000 distinct CDR3 sequences, about 7.7% being singletons. The V segment lost 0 bases and the J segment 5 bases; nucleotides outside the gene matches: 14. From germline, CDR1 is SGHDN and CDR2 FVKESK. CDR3 size: 18 residues. The chain links TRBV14 to TRBJ2-5; TRBD2 matches at 8 bases. The source of this sequence is a man aged 25 to 45 who received the YFV17D yellow fever vaccine. The sequencing here drew on CD8+ T cells sorted from PBMCs, taken on the day of the yellow fever booster vaccination. The CDR3 reads CASSQDALWAGGGETQYF. The CDR3 DNA follows: TGTGCCAGCAGCCAAGATGCCCTCTGGGCGGGAGGAGGCGAGACCCAGTACTTC.